One T cell receptor (beta chain) is described in this entry. This specimen belongs to a study of blood T cell repertoires in COVID-19. Study summary: From T cells, B-cell-depleted T cells, or PBMCs came the material, which was cDNA or gDNA.

Original processing methods: Estimation of nucleated cell counts was performed using reference gene primer amplification. Some clones are missing from TCRdb's copy, which holds only in-frame ones; the method was immunoSEQ multiplex PCR. Clonal size and the V and J genes are those of that table, whereas D and trimming came from the DNA. The data contain about 170,000 clones, 88% of them singletons. V lost 10 bases, J lost 2 bases, and 18 bases lay in between. The germline V gene has CDR1 MNHEY and CDR2 SMNVEV (reference sequence). The CDR3 has 14 residues. The chain links TRBV27 to TRBJ2-7; D not certain. Sequencing was done on a sample of peripheral blood. This TCR was recovered from a man aged 45-65 years who had recovered from COVID-19. CDR3 region: CATSPRSRAYEQYF. The CDR3, as DNA: TGTGCCACCTCACCTCGGTCCCGGGCCTACGAGCAGTACTTC.